The 21 T cell receptor beta chains below come from one sample, sequenced in a study of blood T cell repertoires in COVID-19. TCRdb's copy holds only in-frame clones and misses some; the assay was immunoSEQ multiplex PCR. The sample gives about 210,000 clones, roughly 78% of which show up once; approximately 12% is in the top ten. What was sequenced was peripheral blood. All receptors come from a woman in her forties with acute or convalescent COVID-19.

This clone has more than one count but fewer than ten. This chain connects TRBV5-1 to TRBJ2-1, with 11 bases lining up with TRBD2. This CDR3 contains 15 residues. CDR1 SGHRS and CDR2 YFSETQ come from the germline V gene. V lost 0 bases, J lost 12 bases, and 8 bases stayed unmatched. CDR3 bases: TGCGCCAGCAGCTTGGAATCACTAGCGGGGGCCGGGCAGTTCTTC. Translated: CASSLESLAGAGQFF.

The chain recombines TRBV6-5 with TRBJ2-7; tentative D call: TRBD2 (5 bases). This CDR3 contains 14 residues. V was shortened by 10 bases and J by 2 bases, with 18 bases between the two germline ends. Germline CDR1 and CDR2: MNHEY and SVGAGI. CDR3 coding DNA: TGTGCCACCAGGACTGATCCTACCACCTACGAGCAGTACTTC. This translates into CATRTDPTTYEQYF.

V and J are TRBV3-1 (or the pseudogene TRBV3-2) and TRBJ1-4, with D possibly TRBD1 on 6 matching bases. Trimming stripped 2 bases from V and 7 bases from J, with 23 bases between. Germline CDR1 LGHDT, CDR2 YNNKEL (reference sequence). This CDR3 region has 18 residues. The CDR3 sequence: CASSQRFLVGQTPEKLFF. The CDR3 bases are TGTGCCAGCAGCCAACGATTTTTAGTTGGACAGACCCCTGAAAAACTGTTTTTT.

V usage is TRBV6-6 and J usage is TRBJ1-5, with D perhaps TRBD1 (5 bases). Trimming took 4 bases from V and 2 from J, leaving 9 bases between them. The CDR3 covers 14 residues. From germline, CDR1 is MNHNY and CDR2 SVGAGI (reference sequence). CDR3 amino acids: CASSLGDGNQPQHF. The CDR3 nucleotides are TGTGCCAGCAGTTTAGGGGATGGCAATCAGCCCCAGCATTTT.

The J gene is TRBJ2-5, the V gene TRBV11-2, with 8 bases fitting TRBD2. Looked up from germline, CDR1 is SGHAT and CDR2 is FQNNGV. The CDR3 consists of 15 residues. Unmatched junction bases numbered 3, after V lost 3 bases and J lost 0 bases. The DNA of the CDR3 is TGTGCCAGCAGCTTCGCGGGGGGTTACCAAGAGACCCAGTACTTC. Its translation: CASSFAGGYQETQYF.

The J gene is TRBJ1-6, the V gene TRBV4-2; D is possibly TRBD1 (5 bases). The CDR3 runs to 14 residues. Looked up from germline, CDR1 is LGHNA and CDR2 is YNFKEQ. V was shortened by 8 bases and J by 6 bases, with 14 bases between the two germline ends. Written as DNA, the CDR3 is TGTGCCAGCGACCTGGGGCAGGTTAATTCACCCCTCCACTTT. Translated: CASDLGQVNSPLHF.

The V call is TRBV21-1, the J call TRBJ2-3; TRBD2 was called by the table and not checked on the DNA. TRBV21-1 is assigned pseudogene status. This CDR3 spans 16 amino acids. CDR3 nucleotides: TGTGCCAGCAGCGAAAGGAGGGAGCCCCGCACAGATACGCAGTATTTT. Its translation is CASSERREPRTDTQYF.

The J gene is TRBJ1-6, the V gene TRBV14; D is unclear. CDR3 length: 14 residues. The V and J ends lost 0 bases and 8 bases respectively, with 8 bases between them. The germline gives CDR1 SGHDN, CDR2 FVKESK. This CDR3 is CASSQDRGYSPLHF. The CDR3 bases are TGTGCCAGCAGCCAAGATCGCGGTTATTCACCCCTCCACTTT.

This sequence joins TRBV30 and TRBJ1-5; possibly TRBD1 for D (5 bases). Looked up from germline, CDR1 is GTSNPN and CDR2 is SVGIG (reference sequence). The V end was cut by 0 bases, the J end by 4 bases, with 10 bases between. The CDR3 contains 14 residues. The CDR3 loop is CAWSVTGMNQPQHF. The CDR3 coding sequence is TGTGCCTGGAGTGTAACAGGTATGAATCAGCCCCAGCATTTT.

The chain employs TRBV19 and TRBJ1-6; TRBD1 matches 10 bases. Germline V gene lookup returns CDR1 LNHDA and CDR2 SQIVND (reference sequence). V lost 6 bases, J lost 0 bases, and 5 bases stayed unmatched. The CDR3 spans 17 residues. The CDR3 here is CASRVTGGASYNSPLHF. The CDR3 DNA sequence: TGTGCCAGTAGAGTGACAGGGGGCGCCTCCTATAATTCACCCCTCCACTTT.

V and J are TRBV15 and TRBJ2-1, with D unresolved. There are 12 residues in the CDR3. Germline V gene data show CDR1 as LNHNV and CDR2 as YYDKDF (reference sequence). Trimming cost V 5 bases and J 9 bases, with 11 bases left between them. The chain's CDR3 is CATSPRFGEQFF. The DNA of the CDR3 is TGTGCCACCAGCCCCCGCTTCGGTGAGCAGTTCTTC.

The chain links TRBV6-1 to TRBJ1-5, with 8 bases fitting TRBD1. Losses at the gene ends were 2 bases for V and 5 bases for J; bases not matched to a gene: 11. In germline, CDR1 is MNHNS, CDR2 SASEGT. The CDR3 loop spans 17 amino acids. CDR3 coding DNA: TGTGCCAGCAGTGAAAAACCCCGGGACAGGCTCGATCAGCCCCAGCATTTT. Translating it yields CASSEKPRDRLDQPQHF.

V usage is TRBV5-8 and J usage is TRBJ1-2; D call uncertain. The CDR3 has 15 amino acids. Germline V CDR1 and CDR2: SGHTS, YDEGEE. V was trimmed by 1 base and J by 0 bases, leaving 10 bases between them. CDR3 protein: CASSLRAGTNYGYTF. In DNA form, the CDR3 reads TGTGCCAGCAGCTTGCGGGCGGGGACTAACTATGGCTACACCTTC. Full variable domain (missing parts from reference TRBV5-8 and TRBJ1-2): EAGVTQSPTHLIKTRGQQATLRCSPISGHTSVYWYQQALGLGLQFLLWYDEGEERNRGNFPPRFSGRQFPNYSSELNVNALELEDSALYLCASSLRAGTNYGYTFGSGTRLTVV.

This sequence joins TRBV27 and TRBJ1-3, with D maybe TRBD1 (5 bases). The germline V gene has CDR1 MNHEY and CDR2 SMNVEV (reference sequence). V lost 2 bases and J 1 base, leaving 6 bases between the germline ends. CDR3 length equals 14 residues. The CDR3 DNA reads TGTGCCAGCAGTTTAAGGGGTTCTGGAAACACCATATATTTT. Translated: CASSLRGSGNTIYF.

The gene calls are TRBV15 and TRBJ2-2, with 8 bases aligning to TRBD1. The trim removed 9 bases at V and 0 bases at J, leaving 6 bases unmatched. The CDR3 has 15 amino acids. Germline V gene data show CDR1 as LNHNV and CDR2 as YYDKDF (reference sequence). The CDR3 protein is CATKPQGANTGELFF. The CDR3 DNA reads TGTGCCACGAAACCACAGGGGGCGAACACCGGGGAGCTGTTTTTT.

The chain uses TRBV13 and TRBJ1-4; D not certain. Germline-derived CDR1 and CDR2 are PRHDT and FYEKMQ (reference sequence). The CDR3 is made up of 12 amino acids. The ends were cut back, 2 bases at V and 8 bases at J, with 6 bases in the middle. CDR3 sequence reads: CASSLRGEKLFF. DNA for the CDR3: TGTGCCAGCAGCTTAAGAGGCGAAAAACTGTTTTTT.

CDR3 in amino acids: CASSLQLAGGANTGELFF. The DNA of the CDR3 is TGTGCCAGCAGCTTGCAACTAGCGGGAGGAGCGAACACCGGGGAGCTGTTTTTT. The rearrangement links TRBV7-2 to TRBJ2-2, with TRBD2 matching 12 bases. Germline lookup yields CDR1 SGHTA and CDR2 FQGNSA. CDR3 size: 18 residues. The junction had 5 bases not matched to a gene; V was cut back by 3 bases and J by 0 bases.

This rearrangement joins TRBV6-5 to TRBJ2-2; 7 positions match TRBD1. The CDR3 spans 14 residues. Trimming removed 6 bases from V and 4 bases from J; junction bases left unmatched: 5. Germline lookup yields CDR1 MNHEY and CDR2 SVGAGI. In nucleotides, the CDR3 is TGTGCCAGCAGCGTGGGACAGTTCACCGGGGAGCTGTTTTTT. Protein sequence: CASSVGQFTGELFF.

The chain uses TRBV15 and TRBJ2-5, with 9 bases lining up with TRBD1. V trimming: 1 base; J trimming: 5 bases; junction bases outside the gene matches: 5. The V gene's germline CDR1 is LNHNV and CDR2 YYDKDF (reference sequence). This CDR3 is 15 amino acids long. For the CDR3, the DNA is TGTGCCACCAGCAGAGGGACAGGGGCGGGGGAGACCCAGTACTTC. Encoded protein: CATSRGTGAGETQYF.

The J gene is TRBJ1-2, the V gene TRBV5-1; D perhaps matches TRBD1 (6 bases). Germline V gene lookup returns CDR1 SGHRS and CDR2 YFSETQ. Trimming removed 0 bases at V and 4 bases at J, with 13 bases between. The CDR3 covers 15 residues. The CDR3 region has the DNA TGCGCCAGCAGCTTGGTACAGGGTGAGGGCTATGGCTACACCTTC. This translates into CASSLVQGEGYGYTF. Filled out from reference TRBV5-1 and TRBJ1-2, the complete variable domain reads KAGVTQTPRYLIKTRGQQVTLSCSPISGHRSVSWYQQTPGQGLQFLFEYFSETQRNKGNFPGRFSGRQFSNSRSEMNVSTLELGDSALYLCASSLVQGEGYGYTFGSGTRLTVV.

There are a few counts of this clone. This chain uses TRBV15 with TRBJ1-2; D call uncertain. CDR3 length: 15 amino acids. The V end lost 0 bases, the J end lost 5 bases, and 13 bases lay between the germline ends. Germline assignment: CDR1 LNHNV and CDR2 YYDKDF (reference sequence). The CDR3 nucleotides read TGTGCCACCAGCAGAGATCCGGCGGATTATTATGGCTACACCTTC. Amino acids: CATSRDPADYYGYTF. Combining the CDR3 with reference TRBV15 and TRBJ1-2 gives the whole variable domain DAMVIQNPRYQVTQFGKPVTLSCSQTLNHNVMYWYQQKSSQAPKLLFHYYDKDFNNEADTPDNFQSRRPNTSFCFLDIRSPGLGDTAMYLCATSRDPADYYGYTFGSGTRLTVV.